This is a list of T cell receptor beta chains from one sample in a study of T cells in localized non-small cell lung cancer. Libraries were prepared by immunoSEQ multiplex PCR; TCRdb keeps only in-frame clonotypes and omits some of them. The sample consists of 2,000 or so clones, less than 40% of them appearing once. This specimen was lung tumor tissue, taken before any cancer treatment. These receptors were collected from a female donor of 60 years or more with stage I lung adenocarcinoma. The CDR3 runs from the conserved cysteine through the conserved F or W. D genes are given only for firm matches. Clone size is not always given. Where it is, it says once, few, many or a class for expanded clones.

j_gene | d_gene | abundance | v_gene | CDR3nt | CDR3aa
TRBJ1-1 | TRBD1 | NA | TRBV6-8 | TGTGCCAGCAGCCGGACAGGGGTGACCACTGAAGCTTTCTTT | CASSRTGVTTEAFF
TRBJ2-1 | TRBD2 | few | TRBV9 | TGTGCCAGCAGCCCCGGACTAGCGGGTTACAATGAGCAGTTCTTC | CASSPGLAGYNEQFF
TRBJ2-7 | NA | few | TRBV6-8 | TGTGCCAGCCCTGGCGGGTCGCTACTCGAGCAGTACTTC | CASPGGSLLEQYF
TRBJ1-1 | NA | few | TRBV6-8 | TGTGCCAGCACCGATTTTAATCTGAACACTGAAGCTTTCTTT | CASTDFNLNTEAFF
TRBJ2-3 | TRBD2 | NA | TRBV30 | TGTGCCTGGAGTGCCGGACTAGTCAGCACAGATACGCAGTATTTT | CAWSAGLVSTDTQYF
TRBJ2-7 | TRBD1 | NA | TRBV6-7 | TGTGCCAGCAGTGAACAGGGGGCTGTTAAGTTC | CASSEQGAVKF
TRBJ1-4 | TRBD1 | NA | TRBV6-8 | TGTGCCAGCAGCCCGGGACAGGGGGCAACTAATGAAAAACTGTTTTTT | CASSPGQGATNEKLFF
TRBJ2-7 | NA | NA | TRBV6-8 | TGTGCCAGCAGTTACCAGAGACCCTCGGGACATAGCTACGAGCAGTACTTC | CASSYQRPSGHSYEQYF
TRBJ1-2 | TRBD1 | medium-sized | TRBV11-3 | TGTGCCAGCAGACCTCCGGGACAGGGGGCCCATGGCTACACCTTC | CASRPPGQGAHGYTF
TRBJ2-3 | NA | NA | TRBV30 | TGTGCCTGGAGTCCAGGGACAGATACGCAGTATTTT | CAWSPGTDTQYF
TRBJ2-7 | NA | NA | TRBV19 | TGTGCCAGTAGTAGGGGGCCCACCTACGAGCAGTACTTC | CASSRGPTYEQYF
TRBJ1-2 | NA | NA | TRBV6-8 | TGTGCCAGCAAGGACTCAGAGAGGGGCTACACCTTC | CASKDSERGYTF
TRBJ2-5 | NA | medium-sized | TRBV6-8 | TGTGCCAGCAGACGGACAGTGGAGACCCAGTACTTC | CASRRTVETQYF
TRBJ2-1 | TRBD1 | NA | TRBV10-3 | TGTGCCACGAGAGGGGGCTTCTACAATGAGCAGTTCTTC | CATRGGFYNEQFF
TRBJ2-5 | TRBD2 | NA | TRBV18 | TGTGCCAGCTCACCACAACTAGCGGGAGGTCAAGAGACCCAGTACTTC | CASSPQLAGGQETQYF
TRBJ2-3 | TRBD2 | few | TRBV30 | TGTGCCTGGAGTCGGGGGGAGGCAGATACGCAGTATTTT | CAWSRGEADTQYF
TRBJ1-1 | TRBD1 | NA | TRBV29-1 | TGCAGCGTTGCCTGGACAGGGGGCATCACTGAAGCTTTCTTT | CSVAWTGGITEAFF
TRBJ2-5 | NA | NA | TRBV1 | TGCGCCAGCAGCCGCACTACTCGTAGGGGGGGCGAAGAGACCCAGTACTTC | CASSRTTRRGGEETQYF
TRBJ2-3 | NA | NA | TRBV14 | TGTGCCAGCAGCCAGTTTAGGACAGATACGCAGTATTTT | CASSQFRTDTQYF
TRBJ2-5 | TRBD1 | NA | TRBV11-3 | TGTGCCAGCAGCTTAGACAGGGGGCGGGCGGAGACCCAGTACTTC | CASSLDRGRAETQYF
TRBJ2-5 | TRBD2 | NA | TRBV28 | TGTGCCAGCAGCCTAGCGGGGGACGAGACCCAGTACTTC | CASSLAGDETQYF
TRBJ2-5 | NA | NA | TRBV9 | TGTGCCAGCAGTGTTGGGGGGCGCTGGGAGACCCAGTACTTC | CASSVGGRWETQYF
TRBJ2-5 | NA | NA | TRBV18 | TGTGCCAGCTCAGCGGACGGGACAATCAGTGGGACCCAGTACTTC | CASSADGTISGTQYF
TRBJ1-5 | NA | NA | TRBV30 | TGTGCCTGGAGTGCAGGGGAAAACAATCAGCCCCAGCATTTT | CAWSAGENNQPQHF
TRBJ1-2 | TRBD1 | medium-sized | TRBV9 | TGTGCCAGCAGTGATACAGGGGCGCACTATGGCTACACCTTC | CASSDTGAHYGYTF
TRBJ2-7 | TRBD1 | NA | TRBV18 | TGTGCCAGCTCACCCAGACAGGGAACCTACGAGCAGTACTTC | CASSPRQGTYEQYF
TRBJ1-5 | NA | medium-sized | TRBV9 | TGTGCCAGCAGCTTGGGTCAGCTAAGTCAGCCCCAGCATTTT | CASSLGQLSQPQHF
TRBJ2-7 | NA | medium-sized | TRBV6-8 | TGTGCCAGCAGGCTCCGGAGACAATCCTACGAGCAGTACTTC | CASRLRRQSYEQYF
TRBJ2-1 | NA | few | TRBV11-3 | TGTGCCAGCACCATCGTTAGGGACTACAATGAGCAGTTCTTC | CASTIVRDYNEQFF
TRBJ2-3 | TRBD1 | NA | TRBV11-3 | TGTGCCAGCAGCTTCAGAGACAGGGGTTATACGCAGTATTTT | CASSFRDRGYTQYF
TRBJ2-3 | NA | NA | TRBV14 | TGTGCCAGCAGCCAAGATACGCCGCTGACGGTGGGGCCAGATACGCAGTATTTT | CASSQDTPLTVGPDTQYF
TRBJ2-7 | NA | few | TRBV19 | TGTGCCAGTAGTCCTAACCAGGGGTACGAGCAGTACTTC | CASSPNQGYEQYF
TRBJ1-2 | NA | NA | TRBV18 | TGTGCCAGCTCGTATTCACCGACGAAATATGGCTACACCTTC | CASSYSPTKYGYTF
TRBJ2-1 | TRBD2 | NA | TRBV14 | TGTGCCAGCAGCCAATTCCTAACTAGCGGGAAACGAGATGAGCAGTTCTTC | CASSQFLTSGKRDEQFF
TRBJ1-3 | NA | NA | TRBV29-1 | TGCAGCGTTGGTTGGGGCTCTGGAAACACCATATATTTT | CSVGWGSGNTIYF
TRBJ2-2 | NA | few | TRBV2 | TGTGCCAGCATCGGGGGAGCGAACACCGGGGAGCTGTTTTTT | CASIGGANTGELFF
TRBJ2-6 | NA | few | TRBV9 | TGTGCCAGCAGTGTGATAGGTTCTGGGGCCAACGTCCTGACTTTC | CASSVIGSGANVLTF
TRBJ1-2 | NA | few | TRBV6-8 | TGTGCCAGCAGTTATTGGGAGCGCTATGGCTACACCTTC | CASSYWERYGYTF
TRBJ2-5 | TRBD2 | few | TRBV11-3 | TGTGCCAGCAAGACGGGGGGGCTGGCAGAGACCCAGTACTTC | CASKTGGLAETQYF
TRBJ1-6 | TRBD1 | few | TRBV11-3 | TGTGCCAGCAGCTTATTGCCCGGACAGGGAAGGCCACCCCTCCACTTT | CASSLLPGQGRPPLHF
TRBJ1-5 | NA | few | TRBV6-8 | TGTGCCAGCACCTCCAATGTGGGTCAGCCCCAGCATTTT | CASTSNVGQPQHF
TRBJ2-1 | TRBD2 | NA | TRBV19 | TGTGCCAGTAGTATAGGCGGCGGGAGGGCCGAGCAGTTCTTC | CASSIGGGRAEQFF
TRBJ2-6 | NA | once | TRBV5-1 | TGCGCCAGCAGCTTGGCCGTAGGCTCTGGGGCCAACGTCCTGACTTTC | CASSLAVGSGANVLTF
TRBJ2-1 | TRBD2 | NA | TRBV14 | TGTGCCAGCAGCCAAGATTTGGGACTAGCGGACAATGAGCAGTTCTTC | CASSQDLGLADNEQFF
TRBJ2-2 | NA | NA | TRBV19 | TGTGCCAGTAGGGGTACGGGGGAGAACACCGGGGAGCTGTTTTTT | CASRGTGENTGELFF